Each of the 18 T cell receptor beta chains below was sequenced from the same sample in a study of control samples from healthy donors and cancer patients. Some clones are missing from TCRdb's copy, which holds only in-frame ones; the method was immunoSEQ multiplex PCR. In the table there are about 230,000 clones, almost 85% of which are singletons. Sequences were obtained from PBMCs. Source of these receptors: a woman aged 55-70 years with lung cancer.

This sequence joins TRBV13 and TRBJ2-5; TRBD2 matches 11 bases. In germline, CDR1 is PRHDT, CDR2 FYEKMQ (reference sequence). CDR3 size: 16 residues. Unmatched junction bases numbered 7, after V lost 3 bases and J lost 4 bases. The CDR3 DNA reads TGTGCCAGCAGCTTCGAACTAGCGGGAGTTGGAGAGACCCAGTACTTC. As protein: CASSFELAGVGETQYF.

This sequence joins TRBV7-3 and TRBJ1-1, with 9 bases identical to TRBD1. With V trimmed by 0 bases and J by 4 bases, 3 bases remained unmatched. This CDR3 spans 15 amino acids. CDR1 SGHTA and CDR2 FQGTGA come from the germline V gene. DNA of the CDR3: TGTGCCAGCAGCTTAACGGGACAGGGAAGCACTGAAGCTTTCTTT. Its translation is CASSLTGQGSTEAFF.

Note on this clone: Other DNA variants within this sample encode the same CDR3. The genes are TRBV10-3 and TRBJ1-5, with 10 bases aligning to TRBD1. Germline lookup yields CDR1 ENHRY and CDR2 SYGVKD. The V gene end was trimmed by 2 bases and the J gene end by 2 bases; junction bases not matched to a gene: 0. CDR3 length equals 15 residues. The CDR3 loop is CAISEGTGGNQPQHF. DNA of the CDR3: TGTGCCATCAGTGAGGGGACAGGGGGCAATCAGCCCCAGCATTTT.

The rearrangement links TRBV12-3 or TRBV12-4 to TRBJ1-6, with D possibly matching TRBD1 (6 bases). Between the trimmed V and J ends, which lost 2 bases and 10 bases, there was a span of 9 bases. The CDR3 sequence is 13 residues long. The CDR3: CASSLTGQSPLHF. CDR3 DNA sequence: TGTGCCAGCAGTTTAACAGGGCAGTCACCCCTCCACTTT.

This chain uses TRBV27 with TRBJ2-3; the D gene is possibly TRBD2 (6 bases). Looked up from germline, CDR1 is MNHEY and CDR2 is SMNVEV (reference sequence). The CDR3 sequence is 14 residues long. Trimming took 8 bases from V and 6 from J, leaving 18 bases between them. This CDR3 is CASPREAGWDTQYF. The CDR3 DNA follows: TGTGCCAGCCCAAGGGAGGCAGGGTGGGATACGCAGTATTTT.

The chain links TRBV7-8 to TRBJ1-2; no clear D. V lost 4 bases, J lost 5 bases, and 14 bases lay in between. The CDR3 sequence is 14 residues long. CDR1 and CDR2 (germline): SGHVS, FQNEAQ. CDR3 amino acids: CASSYGAGRYGYTF. For the CDR3, the DNA is TGTGCCAGCAGCTACGGTGCTGGACGGTATGGCTACACCTTC.

J is TRBJ1-4 and V is TRBV28; 7 bases agree with TRBD1. This CDR3 is built from 13 residues. Losses at the gene ends were 10 bases for V and 8 bases for J; bases not matched to a gene: 10. The germline V gene has CDR1 MDHEN and CDR2 SYDVKM. The chain's CDR3 is CATYDRVKEKLFF. CDR3 DNA: TGTGCCACTTACGACAGGGTTAAAGAAAAACTGTTTTTT. Combining the CDR3 with reference TRBV28 and TRBJ1-4 gives the whole variable domain DVKVTQSSRYLVKRTGEKVFLECVQDMDHENMFWYRQDPGLGLRLIYFSYDVKMKEKGDIPEGYSVSREKKERFSLILESASTNQTSMYLCATYDRVKEKLFFGSGTQLSVL.

V is TRBV5-6 and J is TRBJ1-2; D might be TRBD1 (6 bases). This CDR3 spans 15 amino acids. CDR1 is SGHDT and CDR2 is YYEEEE in the germline V gene. Trimming removed 0 bases from V and 2 bases from J, with 11 bases in between. The CDR3 DNA is TGTGCCAGCAGCTTGGGACCTACAGGGAACTATGGCTACACCTTC. Protein product: CASSLGPTGNYGYTF.

The chain has TRBV4-1 and TRBJ1-3; tentative D call: TRBD1 (5 bases). Per the germline V gene, CDR1 is MGHRA and CDR2 is YSYEKL. The CDR3 consists of 15 residues. Trimming took 4 bases from V and 0 from J, leaving 10 bases between them. The CDR3 loop is CASSPQAHSGNTIYF. The CDR3 DNA sequence: TGCGCCAGCAGCCCACAGGCTCACTCTGGAAACACCATATATTTT.

V gene TRBV15 combines with J gene TRBJ1-2; weak D call: TRBD1 (6 bases). V lost 5 bases to trimming and J lost 1 base, with 11 bases between them. From germline, CDR1 is LNHNV and CDR2 YYDKDF (reference sequence). The CDR3 is 14 residues long. CDR3 sequence: CATSHQGFNYGYTF. The CDR3 nucleotides are TGTGCCACCAGCCACCAGGGGTTTAACTATGGCTACACCTTC.

At least ten counts were recorded for this clone. V is TRBV19 and J is TRBJ1-2; TRBD1 aligns across 7 bases. V shed 5 bases and J 7 bases; nucleotides not matched to a gene: 10. The CDR3 runs to 14 residues. Germline V gene data show CDR1 as LNHDA and CDR2 as SQIVND (reference sequence). The CDR3 is CASSSTGDGGGYTF. The CDR3 DNA sequence: TGTGCCAGTAGTTCCACAGGGGACGGCGGTGGCTACACCTTC.

This clone was picked up a small number of times. The gene calls are TRBV2 and TRBJ2-2; D is unresolved. Germline V lookup: CDR1 SNHLY, CDR2 FYNNEI. The V end was cut by 7 bases, the J end by 1 base, with 7 bases between. The CDR3 covers 13 residues. The CDR3 protein is CASTWGNTGELFF. Written as DNA, the CDR3 is TGTGCCAGCACTTGGGGGAACACCGGGGAGCTGTTTTTT.

This chain uses TRBV3-1 (or the pseudogene TRBV3-2) with TRBJ2-1, with D maybe TRBD1 (5 bases). The CDR3 runs to 12 residues. The germline CDR1 and CDR2 sequences are LGHDT and YNNKEL (reference sequence). V lost 2 bases and J 15 bases, leaving 14 bases between the germline ends. CDR3 sequence: CASSQPKGVRFF. In nucleotides, the CDR3 is TGTGCCAGCAGCCAACCGAAAGGGGTACGGTTCTTC.

The chain is built from TRBV28 and TRBJ2-3, with 8 bases lining up with TRBD1. The CDR3 has 14 residues. In germline, CDR1 is MDHEN, CDR2 SYDVKM. J lost 2 bases, V lost 6 bases, and 4 bases had no gene match. The CDR3 spells CASRGQAFTDTQYF. Written as DNA, the CDR3 is TGTGCCAGCAGGGGACAGGCATTCACAGATACGCAGTATTTT.

This clone was counted only a few times. Here the CDR3 reads CASSLGIAGNNEQFF. The CDR3, as DNA: TGCGCCAGCAGCTTGGGAATAGCGGGGAACAATGAGCAGTTCTTC. The chain has TRBV5-1 and TRBJ2-1; TRBD2 agrees at 8 bases. The CDR3 extends over 15 amino acids. J gave up 5 bases and V 0 bases, and 4 bases lay outside the gene matches. From germline, CDR1 is SGHRS and CDR2 YFSETQ.

The chain couples TRBV7-3 to TRBJ2-1; D possibly uses TRBD1 or TRBD2 (5 bases each). The germline CDR1 and CDR2 sequences are SGHTA and FQGTGA. V lost 5 bases to trimming and J lost 4 bases, with 15 bases between them. The CDR3 loop spans 15 amino acids. The CDR3 loop reads CASSEGDGTYNEQFF. In DNA, the CDR3 is TGTGCCAGCAGCGAAGGGGACGGAACATACAATGAGCAGTTCTTC.

The chain is built from TRBV5-3 and TRBJ2-7; 12 bases fit TRBD2. TRBV5-3 is classed as an ORF, of uncertain function. Trimming took 4 bases from V and 4 from J; bases not matched to a gene: 9. CDR3 length: 16 residues. CDR3 bases: TGTGCCAGAAGCCAGGATCCTCTAGCGGGAGGGTACGAGCAGTACTTC. Its translation: CARSQDPLAGGYEQYF.

The chain combines TRBV21-1 with TRBJ1-4. TRBV21-1 is deemed a pseudogene. The CDR3 spans 16 residues. The CDR3 sequence is CASSPLRRATNEKLFF. The DNA of the CDR3 is TGTGCCAGCAGCCCCCTCAGGAGGGCAACTAATGAAAAACTGTTTTTT.